The source of this T cell receptor beta chain is a study of T cell responses to AZD1222 COVID-19 vaccine. Data came from immunoSEQ multiplex PCR; TCRdb stores just in-frame clones and leaves some out. The table records under 150,000 clones, around nine tenths of them present only once. The V end was cut by 6 bases, the J end by 3 bases, with 21 bases between. Per germline, CDR1 SGHNT and CDR2 YYREEE (reference sequence). This CDR3 spans 16 amino acids. Notes on this clone: The antigen remains undetermined.

Study-wide results and caveats: Only six AZD1222 recipients tested seropositive at baseline. None of the repertoires were sampled until the peak T cell response had passed. Spike-specific TCR breadth and depth grew following two AZD1222 doses. A mostly white British donor set with more females was recruited, and clonal diversity was possibly underestimated.

This sequence was found in an adult in good health. The chain uses TRBV5-4 and TRBJ1-1, with TRBD1 as a possible D gene (5 bases). Sequenced here: peripheral blood, sampled on day 0 of MenACWY control vaccination. The CDR3 coding sequence is TGTGCCAGCACCATCGGGGGAGGCCGGGGGGACACTGAAGCTTTCTTT. Translation gives CASTIGGGRGDTEAFF.